This T cell receptor beta chain was observed in a study of regulatory T cells in long-lasting Graves disease. Study results and caveats: Clonotypes that were public and shared totalled around 2,700 in persistent patients versus 966 in new patients.

Time point described: newly diagnosed GD, antithyroid drugs for less than 3 months. PBMCs provided the RNA from which the TCR library was made. Comment on this clonotype: Antigen specificity is unknown. A read error may explain this, as a much larger clone is one base away.

Assembly of TCR beta libraries relied on iRepertoire HTBI primers together with Arm-PCR of CDR3 regions. TCRdb fed the multiplex PCR reads into MiXCR, producing one record per CDR3 protein. The sample lists hundreds of thousands of distinct CDR3 sequences, over 15% occurring once. The data also belong to a second study, concerning T cells in Graves' hyperthyroidism and ophthalmopathy. That paper adds: The diagnostic basis comprised clinical symptoms, serum thyroxine and TRAb, thyroid ultrasound and orbital computed tomography. In the blood, most expanded thyroid clonotypes above 0.001 appeared as well.

The sequence came from a man in his forties or fifties with Graves disease. This sample comprised peripheral blood mononuclear cells (PBMCs), obtained at new diagnosis, from a patient treated with antithyroid drugs.

In DNA form, the CDR3 reads TGTGCCAGCAGTTACTCGGCATTGCACATCAGCAATCAGCCCCAGCATTTT. Amino acid sequence: CASSYSALHISNQPQHF. The J gene is TRBJ1-5, the V gene TRBV6-2 or TRBV6-3, with no clear D. Trimming stripped 0 bases from V and 1 base from J, with 13 bases between. CDR1 and CDR2 from the germline V gene are MNHEY and SVGEGT. The CDR3 runs 17 residues.